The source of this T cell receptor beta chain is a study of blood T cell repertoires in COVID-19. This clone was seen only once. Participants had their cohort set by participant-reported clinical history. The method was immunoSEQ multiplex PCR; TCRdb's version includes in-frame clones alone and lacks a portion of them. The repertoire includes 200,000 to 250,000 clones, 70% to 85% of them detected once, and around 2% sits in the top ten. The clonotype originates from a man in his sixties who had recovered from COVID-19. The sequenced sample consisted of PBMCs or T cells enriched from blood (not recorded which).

This chain's CDR3 is CSAAMGGQETQYF. The CDR3 DNA reads as TGCAGCGCGGCGATGGGGGGTCAAGAGACCCAGTACTTC. The V and J genes are TRBV29-1 and TRBJ2-5, with D maybe TRBD2 (6 bases). Trimming cost V 7 bases and J 2 bases, with 14 bases left between them. The CDR3 runs 13 residues. In germline, CDR1 is SQVTM, CDR2 ANQGSEA.